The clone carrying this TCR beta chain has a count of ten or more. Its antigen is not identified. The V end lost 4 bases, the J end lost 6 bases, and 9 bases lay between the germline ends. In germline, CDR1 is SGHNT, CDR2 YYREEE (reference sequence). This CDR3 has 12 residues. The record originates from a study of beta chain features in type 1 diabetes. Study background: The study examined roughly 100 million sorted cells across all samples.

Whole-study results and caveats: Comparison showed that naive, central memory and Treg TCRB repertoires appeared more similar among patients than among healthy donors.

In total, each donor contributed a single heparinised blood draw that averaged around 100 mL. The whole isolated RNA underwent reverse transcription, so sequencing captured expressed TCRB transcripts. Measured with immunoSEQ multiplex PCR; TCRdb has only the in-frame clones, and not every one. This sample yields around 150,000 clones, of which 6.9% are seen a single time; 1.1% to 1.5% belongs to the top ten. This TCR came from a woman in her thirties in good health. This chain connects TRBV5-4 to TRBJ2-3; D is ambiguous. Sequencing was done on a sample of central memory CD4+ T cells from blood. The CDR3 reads CASSPSSDTQYF. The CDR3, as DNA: TGTGCCAGCAGCCCTAGTTCGGATACGCAGTATTTT. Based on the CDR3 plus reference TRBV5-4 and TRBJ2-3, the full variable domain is ETGVTQSPTHLIKTRGQQVTLRCSSQSGHNTVSWYQQALGQGPQFIFQYYREEENGRGNFPPRFSGLQFPNYSSELNVNALELDDSALYLCASSPSSDTQYFGPGTRLTVL.